The rows below give T cell receptor beta chains drawn from one sample of a study of CD8 T cells in ankylosing spondylitis. From the 5' RACE reads, TCRdb called clonotypes with MiXCR, one entry per CDR3 protein. Here the sample spans 150,000 or so distinct CDR3 sequences, roughly 10% being singletons. The sample comprised blood, either unsorted or a sorted T cell fraction (not recorded which). These receptors were taken from a male donor with ankylosing spondylitis or in good health (not recorded which). Each CDR3 is given with its conserved first and last residue. The D gene is left open where the match is weak. Part of the rows lack a size; the others show once, few, many or a class for expanded clones.

v_call: TRBV5-1; j_call: TRBJ2-1; d_call: NA; clone_size: many; cdr3_nt: TGCGCCAGCAGGGAATCAGGCGGAAATGCCTACAATGAGCAGTTCTTC; cdr3_aa: CASRESGGNAYNEQFF
v_call: TRBV25-1; j_call: TRBJ1-3; d_call: NA; clone_size: many; cdr3_nt: TGTGCCAGCAGTGCCTTGTTCAGGGAGATTGGTTACACCATATATTTT; cdr3_aa: CASSALFREIGYTIYF
v_call: TRBV20-1; j_call: TRBJ1-3; d_call: TRBD1; clone_size: many; cdr3_nt: TGCAGTGCCCTGGACAGGGTTGGAAACACCATATATTTT; cdr3_aa: CSALDRVGNTIYF
v_call: TRBV20-1; j_call: TRBJ2-7; d_call: NA; clone_size: many; cdr3_nt: TGCAGTGCTAGAGCCCTAGGGGGGACCTACGAGCAGTACTTC; cdr3_aa: CSARALGGTYEQYF
v_call: TRBV5-1; j_call: TRBJ2-1; d_call: NA; clone_size: NA; cdr3_nt: TGCGCCAGCAGCTTAGAACGGGCTTCCTACAATGAGCAGTTCTTC; cdr3_aa: CASSLERASYNEQFF
v_call: TRBV5-1; j_call: TRBJ2-1; d_call: TRBD2; clone_size: few; cdr3_nt: TGCGCCAGCAGCTGGACCGGGACTAGCGGGGGGGGCAATGAGCAGTTCTTC; cdr3_aa: CASSWTGTSGGGNEQFF
v_call: TRBV7-9; j_call: TRBJ1-1; d_call: TRBD1; clone_size: few; cdr3_nt: TGTGCCAGCAGCTTAACCCGACAGGGGGGTTCCGGCACTGAAGCTTTCTTT; cdr3_aa: CASSLTRQGGSGTEAFF
v_call: TRBV7-9; j_call: TRBJ2-4; d_call: NA; clone_size: many; cdr3_nt: TGTGCCAGCAGCTCCTATGGACAGATCGCTCAGTACTTC; cdr3_aa: CASSSYGQIAQYF
v_call: TRBV10-3; j_call: TRBJ2-5; d_call: TRBD1; clone_size: many; cdr3_nt: TGTGCCATCAGTGAGTCCTCCGGGACAGTAGAGACCCAGTACTTC; cdr3_aa: CAISESSGTVETQYF
v_call: TRBV12-3/TRBV12-4; j_call: TRBJ2-7; d_call: TRBD2; clone_size: NA; cdr3_nt: TGTGCCAGCAGTGGGACTAGCGGGTCTCGCGAGCAGTACTTC; cdr3_aa: CASSGTSGSREQYF
v_call: TRBV5-1; j_call: TRBJ2-3; d_call: NA; clone_size: many; cdr3_nt: TGCGCCAGCAGCTCGGGGGAGGATACGCAGTATTTT; cdr3_aa: CASSSGEDTQYF
v_call: TRBV5-1; j_call: TRBJ1-1; d_call: NA; clone_size: many; cdr3_nt: TGCGCCAGCAGTACCACACGGGACACCAGTATGAACACTGAAGCTTTCTTT; cdr3_aa: CASSTTRDTSMNTEAFF
v_call: TRBV5-1; j_call: TRBJ2-7; d_call: TRBD2; clone_size: many; cdr3_nt: TGCGCCAGCGGACTAGCGGTATCCTACGAGCAGTACTTC; cdr3_aa: CASGLAVSYEQYF
v_call: TRBV6-2/TRBV6-3; j_call: TRBJ2-2; d_call: NA; clone_size: many; cdr3_nt: TGTGCCAGCAGTCCACAGGGCGGCGGGGAGCTGTTTTTT; cdr3_aa: CASSPQGGGELFF
v_call: TRBV5-1; j_call: TRBJ2-5; d_call: NA; clone_size: few; cdr3_nt: TGCGCCAGCACAAGGACCGCTTCGTACCAAGAGACCCAGTACTTC; cdr3_aa: CASTRTASYQETQYF
v_call: TRBV20-1; j_call: TRBJ1-1; d_call: NA; clone_size: many; cdr3_nt: TGCAGTGCTAGAAAAACCAGAGGGGGCACTGAAGCTTTCTTT; cdr3_aa: CSARKTRGGTEAFF
v_call: TRBV5-1; j_call: TRBJ2-3; d_call: NA; clone_size: NA; cdr3_nt: TGCGCCAGCAGCTCCCTAAACACAGATACGCAGTATTTT; cdr3_aa: CASSSLNTDTQYF
v_call: TRBV30; j_call: TRBJ2-7; d_call: TRBD1; clone_size: many; cdr3_nt: TGTGCCTGGGCGACAGGGGACTACGAGCAGTACTTC; cdr3_aa: CAWATGDYEQYF
v_call: TRBV12-3/TRBV12-4; j_call: TRBJ1-1; d_call: NA; clone_size: many; cdr3_nt: TGTGCCAGCTCCCACCCCTACGGGAACACTGAAGCTTTCTTT; cdr3_aa: CASSHPYGNTEAFF
v_call: TRBV5-1; j_call: TRBJ1-1; d_call: NA; clone_size: many; cdr3_nt: TGCGCCAGCAGCTTCGATACAGGGACTTACACTGAAGCTTTCTTT; cdr3_aa: CASSFDTGTYTEAFF
v_call: TRBV6-1; j_call: TRBJ1-2; d_call: NA; clone_size: many; cdr3_nt: TGTGCCAGCAGCACCGACAGCCGCCAAGGGGGCTACACCTTC; cdr3_aa: CASSTDSRQGGYTF
v_call: TRBV27; j_call: TRBJ1-1; d_call: TRBD1; clone_size: NA; cdr3_nt: TGTGCCAGCAGTTTATTAGGGGGCGGGACTGAAGCTTTCTTT; cdr3_aa: CASSLLGGGTEAFF